These T cell receptor beta chains were read from a single sample in a study of cytomegalovirus exposure and HLA in healthy donors. Sequencing used immunoSEQ multiplex PCR; TCRdb keeps in-frame clones, though not all of them. Here the sample spans more than 95,000 clones, approximately 80% being singletons. Sequencing was carried out using PBMCs. The source of these receptors is a woman aged 40 to 50 in good health and CMV-seronegative. CDR3s include the opening cysteine and the closing phenylalanine or tryptophan. The order of the fields is clone size, D gene, V gene, J gene, CDR3 DNA, CDR3 protein. D genes are given only for firm matches. Where a row states a size, it is once, few, many or the class of an expanded clone; other rows omit it.

abundance: -
d_gene: -
v_gene: TRBV7-9
j_gene: TRBJ1-2
CDR3nt: TGTGCCAGCAGCTTATCGGCGGGGGGTTATGGCTACACCTTC
CDR3aa: CASSLSAGGYGYTF

abundance: -
d_gene: TRBD2
v_gene: TRBV28
j_gene: TRBJ2-7
CDR3nt: TGTGCCAGCAGTTTACCTAGACGGGGGGTCTACGAGCAGTACTTC
CDR3aa: CASSLPRRGVYEQYF

abundance: -
d_gene: TRBD1
v_gene: TRBV28
j_gene: TRBJ1-5
CDR3nt: TGTGCCAGCAGTTTTAGACAGGGTAAAATTAATCAGCCCCAGCATTTT
CDR3aa: CASSFRQGKINQPQHF

abundance: -
d_gene: -
v_gene: TRBV2
j_gene: TRBJ2-3
CDR3nt: TGTGCCAGCAGTGAGTTGGGGGGACCCACAGATACGCAGTATTTT
CDR3aa: CASSELGGPTDTQYF

abundance: -
d_gene: TRBD1
v_gene: TRBV4-1
j_gene: TRBJ2-7
CDR3nt: TGCGCCAGCAGCCTCCGACAGGGGACTGGAGAGCAGTACTTC
CDR3aa: CASSLRQGTGEQYF

abundance: -
d_gene: -
v_gene: TRBV28
j_gene: TRBJ1-1
CDR3nt: TGTGCCAGCAGTTTAGGACAGAACACTGAAGCTTTCTTT
CDR3aa: CASSLGQNTEAFF

abundance: -
d_gene: -
v_gene: TRBV5-1
j_gene: TRBJ2-5
CDR3nt: TGCGCCAGCTCGGGGGAGACCCAGTACTTC
CDR3aa: CASSGETQYF

abundance: -
d_gene: -
v_gene: TRBV7-9
j_gene: TRBJ2-7
CDR3nt: TGTGCCAGCAGCCATGGGCACTCCTACGAGCAGTACTTC
CDR3aa: CASSHGHSYEQYF

abundance: -
d_gene: -
v_gene: TRBV29-1
j_gene: TRBJ2-1
CDR3nt: TGCAGCGTGCACACTACAGGAAGGGTCGACAATGAGCAGTTCTTC
CDR3aa: CSVHTTGRVDNEQFF

abundance: -
d_gene: -
v_gene: TRBV6-6
j_gene: TRBJ1-3
CDR3nt: TGTGCCAGCAGTTACCGCGACAGGAAAGGAAACACCATATATTTT
CDR3aa: CASSYRDRKGNTIYF

abundance: -
d_gene: -
v_gene: TRBV5-8
j_gene: TRBJ1-1
CDR3nt: TGTGCCAGCCGACGGACACCAAACACTGAAGCTTTCTTT
CDR3aa: CASRRTPNTEAFF

abundance: -
d_gene: TRBD1
v_gene: TRBV7-9
j_gene: TRBJ1-1
CDR3nt: TGTGCCAGCAGCTTACAGGGGGTTTACACTGAAGCTTTCTTT
CDR3aa: CASSLQGVYTEAFF

abundance: -
d_gene: TRBD1
v_gene: TRBV28
j_gene: TRBJ1-1
CDR3nt: TGTGCCAGCAGCTCCCCCGGGACAGTTTCTAACACTGAAGCTTTCTTT
CDR3aa: CASSSPGTVSNTEAFF

abundance: -
d_gene: -
v_gene: TRBV18
j_gene: TRBJ2-1
CDR3nt: TGTGCCAGCTCACCGCGCTTGGCGGAGAGCTCCTACAATGAGCAGTTCTTC
CDR3aa: CASSPRLAESSYNEQFF

abundance: few
d_gene: TRBD1
v_gene: TRBV7-9
j_gene: TRBJ2-1
CDR3nt: TGTGCCAGCAGCTCCGACGACAGGGGCCTTTACAATGAGCAGTTCTTC
CDR3aa: CASSSDDRGLYNEQFF

abundance: -
d_gene: -
v_gene: TRBV28
j_gene: TRBJ1-6
CDR3nt: TGTGCCAGCCGCCCTGAGGTTTGGAATTCACCCCTCCACTTT
CDR3aa: CASRPEVWNSPLHF

abundance: -
d_gene: TRBD1
v_gene: TRBV5-1
j_gene: TRBJ1-5
CDR3nt: TGCGCCAGCAGCTTGGAGGGACAGGTTTCGGGTCAGCCCCAGCATTTT
CDR3aa: CASSLEGQVSGQPQHF

abundance: -
d_gene: -
v_gene: TRBV4-3
j_gene: TRBJ1-1
CDR3nt: TGCGCCAGCAGCCCGTTTTGGGAGGAAGGGAACACTGAAGCTTTCTTT
CDR3aa: CASSPFWEEGNTEAFF

abundance: -
d_gene: TRBD1
v_gene: TRBV7-2
j_gene: TRBJ2-5
CDR3nt: TGTGCCAGCAGCCCCTGGACAGGTCCAGAGACCCAGTACTTC
CDR3aa: CASSPWTGPETQYF

abundance: -
d_gene: TRBD2
v_gene: TRBV27
j_gene: TRBJ2-3
CDR3nt: TGTGCCAGCAGTCCGGGACTAGCGGGACGCACAGATACGCAGTATTTT
CDR3aa: CASSPGLAGRTDTQYF

abundance: -
d_gene: TRBD2
v_gene: TRBV5-1
j_gene: TRBJ2-1
CDR3nt: TGCGCCAGCAGCTTGGGAGGAGCGGGAGGGGGCAATGAGCAGTTCTTC
CDR3aa: CASSLGGAGGGNEQFF

abundance: -
d_gene: TRBD1
v_gene: TRBV28
j_gene: TRBJ1-5
CDR3nt: TGTGCCAGCAGTTTTACAGGGGCAGGGAATCAGCCCCAGCATTTT
CDR3aa: CASSFTGAGNQPQHF

abundance: few
d_gene: TRBD1
v_gene: TRBV6-1
j_gene: TRBJ1-1
CDR3nt: TGTGCCAGCAGTGAAGCGCTCGGGACAGTGAACACTGAAGCTTTCTTT
CDR3aa: CASSEALGTVNTEAFF

abundance: once
d_gene: -
v_gene: TRBV25-1
j_gene: TRBJ2-3
CDR3nt: TGTGCCAGCAGTGAAGGTCCCCCGAGTGCGCAGTATTTT
CDR3aa: CASSEGPPSAQYF

abundance: -
d_gene: TRBD2
v_gene: TRBV13
j_gene: TRBJ2-2
CDR3nt: TGTGCCAGCAGCTTAGGCAGGCTTCGGGGGGACCACACCGGGGAGCTGTTTTTT
CDR3aa: CASSLGRLRGDHTGELFF

abundance: -
d_gene: TRBD1
v_gene: TRBV7-9
j_gene: TRBJ2-1
CDR3nt: TGTGCCAGCAGCTTAGGAGGGACAGGCTCCTACAATGAGCAGTTCTTC
CDR3aa: CASSLGGTGSYNEQFF

abundance: -
d_gene: TRBD2
v_gene: TRBV4-1
j_gene: TRBJ2-1
CDR3nt: TGCGCCAGCAGCCCAGGGACTAGCGGGCCTTCCTACAATGAGCAGTTCTTC
CDR3aa: CASSPGTSGPSYNEQFF

abundance: -
d_gene: -
v_gene: TRBV5-8
j_gene: TRBJ2-4
CDR3nt: TGTGCCAGCAGCGACCTAGTCCCCAAAAACATTCAGTACTTC
CDR3aa: CASSDLVPKNIQYF

abundance: -
d_gene: -
v_gene: TRBV19
j_gene: TRBJ1-2
CDR3nt: TGTGCCAGTAGTTCCTCCACGCTAAGTGGCTACACCTTC
CDR3aa: CASSSSTLSGYTF

abundance: -
d_gene: TRBD2
v_gene: TRBV4-3
j_gene: TRBJ2-4
CDR3nt: TGCGCCAGCAGCCACCATGGACTAGCGACAGCCAAAAACATTCAGTACTTC
CDR3aa: CASSHHGLATAKNIQYF

abundance: once
d_gene: TRBD1
v_gene: TRBV19
j_gene: TRBJ2-5
CDR3nt: TGTGCCAGTAGTTACGCCGGGACAGGAGGGACCCAGTACTTC
CDR3aa: CASSYAGTGGTQYF

abundance: -
d_gene: -
v_gene: TRBV27
j_gene: TRBJ2-7
CDR3nt: TGTGCCAGCAGTTTGCACTTGTACTACGAGCAGTACTTC
CDR3aa: CASSLHLYYEQYF

abundance: -
d_gene: -
v_gene: TRBV6-1
j_gene: TRBJ2-7
CDR3nt: TGTGCCAGCAGGACGCTAGGCAGAACCTACGAGCAGTACTTC
CDR3aa: CASRTLGRTYEQYF

abundance: -
d_gene: -
v_gene: TRBV10-3
j_gene: TRBJ1-2
CDR3nt: TGTGCCACTGACTCCGGGACAAACCACGAGGAAAGCTATGGCTACACCTTC
CDR3aa: CATDSGTNHEESYGYTF

abundance: few
d_gene: -
v_gene: TRBV7-2
j_gene: TRBJ2-3
CDR3nt: TGTGCCAGCTCCATCTCCTGGCAAGCCCTGACTTCGCAGTATTTT
CDR3aa: CASSISWQALTSQYF